These 29 T cell receptor beta chains were all obtained from the same sample, sequenced in a study of cytomegalovirus exposure and HLA in healthy donors. Primers included in the PCR were 60 Vbeta and 13 Jbeta primers. Clones were read by immunoSEQ multiplex PCR, and TCRdb kept only the in-frame ones, dropping some. The sample records tens of thousands of clones, roughly 67% being singletons. The sample consisted of PBMCs. These receptors were taken from a boy younger than 18 in good health and CMV-seropositive.

This rearrangement joins TRBV5-1 to TRBJ1-1; D remains ambiguous. The CDR3 runs 13 residues. V was trimmed by 7 bases and J by 5 bases, leaving 15 bases between them. The germline gives CDR1 SGHRS, CDR2 YFSETQ. The DNA for the CDR3 is TGCGCCAGCGGCCTAAGGGAGGCGACTGAAGCTTTCTTT. Translation gives CASGLREATEAFF.

As for this clone: Compared with germline, one end of the junction differs, possibly owing to a read error. This chain uses TRBV27 with TRBJ1-5; TRBD1 agrees at 11 bases. Germline-derived CDR1 and CDR2 are MNHEY and SMNVEV (reference sequence). This CDR3 is 16 amino acids long. CDR3 protein: CASSSVRDRGTQPQNF. DNA of the CDR3: TGTGCCAGCAGTTCCGTCCGGGACAGGGGGACTCAGCCCCAGAATTTT.

This clone was counted between two and nine times. The chain joins TRBV19 to TRBJ2-7; 9 bases map to TRBD1. Germline V gene sequence: CDR1 LNHDA, CDR2 SQIVND (reference sequence). V lost 3 bases, J lost 1 base, and 1 base stayed unmatched. The CDR3 covers 14 residues. CDR3 nucleotide sequence: TGTGCCAGTAGTATCGGGACAGGGTCCTACGAGCAGTACTTC. It codes for CASSIGTGSYEQYF.

The sample holds a few counts of this clone. The chain combines TRBV27 with TRBJ2-5; D may be TRBD1 (6 bases). Deletions cut 8 bases from V and 4 bases from J, with 20 bases between. The CDR3 loop spans 15 amino acids. Germline loops: CDR1 MNHEY, CDR2 SMNVEV (reference sequence). In DNA, the CDR3 is TGTGCCAGCCGGAGTTTCGCAACAGGGAGAGAGACCCAGTACTTC. This translates into CASRSFATGRETQYF.

This clone was counted only a few times. The chain uses TRBV4-1 and TRBJ1-2, with D possibly matching TRBD1 (5 bases). Trimming removed 2 bases at V and 1 base at J, with 11 bases between. From germline, CDR1 is MGHRA and CDR2 YSYEKL. The CDR3 is made up of 15 amino acids. The CDR3 loop is CASSQWAGGNYGYTF. DNA for the CDR3: TGCGCCAGCAGCCAATGGGCGGGGGGTAACTATGGCTACACCTTC.

This clone appeared once. The chain employs TRBV18 and TRBJ1-1; the match to TRBD1 covers 10 bases. V shed 1 base, J shed 7 bases, and the junction held 9 bases outside the gene matches. The V gene's germline CDR1 is KGHSH and CDR2 LQKENI. This CDR3 region has 16 residues. The CDR3 loop is CASSPLGQGGNGEAFF. CDR3 bases: TGTGCCAGCTCACCACTCGGACAGGGGGGGAACGGTGAAGCTTTCTTT.

The rearrangement uses TRBV7-9 and TRBJ2-1, with D tentatively TRBD1 (6 bases). Germline values: CDR1 SEHNR, CDR2 FQNEAQ (reference sequence). Trimming shortened V by 3 bases and J by 6 bases, and 9 bases separated the two germline ends. The CDR3 runs 13 residues. The CDR3 reads CASSLTGSNEQFF. CDR3 DNA sequence: TGTGCCAGCAGCTTGACAGGTAGCAATGAGCAGTTCTTC.

This chain links TRBV27 with TRBJ2-7; 8 nucleotides agree with TRBD1. CDR1 MNHEY and CDR2 SMNVEV come from the germline V gene (reference sequence). V was clipped by 5 bases and J by 0 bases; unmatched bases: 6. This CDR3 is 15 amino acids long. In DNA, the CDR3 is TGTGCCAGCAGTCCGCGACAGGGGTTCTCCTACGAGCAGTACTTC. Amino acids: CASSPRQGFSYEQYF.

The genes are TRBV19 and TRBJ2-2, with D maybe TRBD2 (5 bases). V was shortened by 5 bases and J by 6 bases, with 22 bases between the two germline ends. The CDR3 totals 17 residues. Germline V gives CDR1 LNHDA, CDR2 SQIVND (reference sequence). CDR3 in amino acids: CASSLRFAGVQPGELFF. CDR3 DNA: TGTGCCAGTAGTTTAAGGTTTGCGGGCGTCCAGCCCGGGGAGCTGTTTTTT.

This clone has only a few counts. The V and J genes are TRBV4-1 and TRBJ1-5, with 9 bases lining up with TRBD1. The CDR3 has 17 residues. V dropped 9 bases and J dropped 0; count of bases not matched to a gene: 12. Germline loops: CDR1 MGHRA, CDR2 YSYEKL. This CDR3 is CARRGYRGRFSNQPQHF. CDR3 DNA sequence: TGCGCCAGAAGGGGGTACAGGGGGCGGTTTAGCAATCAGCCCCAGCATTTT.

V is TRBV5-1 and J is TRBJ2-6; TRBD1 matches at 9 bases. CDR1 is SGHRS, CDR2 YFSETQ, per germline. V dropped 7 bases and J dropped 4; count of bases not matched to a gene: 12. CDR3 size: 17 residues. CDR3 bases: TGCGCCAGCGGACCGGGACAGGGAGAGTCCGGGGCCAACGTCCTGACTTTC. As protein: CASGPGQGESGANVLTF.

The table lists this clone with a few counts. The rearrangement joins TRBV30 to TRBJ2-1; perhaps TRBD2 as D (5 bases). Germline V lookup: CDR1 GTSNPN, CDR2 SVGIG (reference sequence). With 7 bases removed from V and 0 bases from J, the gap between germline ends came to 7 bases. The CDR3 runs 12 residues. The CDR3 DNA is TGTGCCTCGGGATTCTCCTACAATGAGCAGTTCTTC. This codes for CASGFSYNEQFF.

This clone was picked up a small number of times. The rearrangement joins TRBV27 to TRBJ1-5; possible D gene TRBD1, 5 bases. The CDR3 has 17 amino acids. CDR1 and CDR2 from the germline V gene are MNHEY and SMNVEV (reference sequence). The V end was cut by 6 bases, the J end by 1 base, with 19 bases between. The CDR3 DNA reads TGTGCCAGCAGCCTAAGCGGGGGGTTTGGAAGCAATCAGCCCCAGCATTTT. It is translated as CASSLSGGFGSNQPQHF.

The V call is TRBV28, the J call TRBJ1-5; no clear D gene. The CDR3 sequence is 15 residues long. Germline V lookup: CDR1 MDHEN, CDR2 SYDVKM. Trimming left V 8 bases short and J 2 bases short, with 16 bases between. Here the CDR3 DNA reads TGTGCCAGCGGGGAGGGTAGCATGCGCAATCAGCCCCAGCATTTT. Residues: CASGEGSMRNQPQHF.

This clone was counted a few times. The CDR3 loop reads CASSWRTGSAEQYF. The DNA for the CDR3 is TGTGCCAGCAGCTGGCGGACAGGGTCAGCCGAGCAGTACTTC. The J gene is TRBJ2-7, the V gene TRBV7-9, with 8 bases aligning to TRBD1. The CDR3 consists of 14 residues. V was pared by 4 bases and J by 6 bases, with 8 bases of the junction left unmatched. Germline V gives CDR1 SEHNR, CDR2 FQNEAQ (reference sequence).

V and J are TRBV18 and TRBJ1-5; D is unresolved. In germline, CDR1 is KGHSH, CDR2 LQKENI. The CDR3 is made up of 15 amino acids. Trimming removed 6 bases at V and 3 bases at J, with 15 bases between. In DNA form, the CDR3 reads TGTGCCAGCTCCTATCGAGAGGGCCCCAATCAGCCCCAGCATTTT. Its translation is CASSYREGPNQPQHF. Using reference TRBV18 and TRBJ1-5 for the parts outside the CDR3, the full variable domain is NAGVMQNPRHLVRRRGQEARLRCSPMKGHSHVYWYRQLPEEGLKFMVYLQKENIIDESGMPKERFSAEFPKEGPSILRIQQVVRGDSAAYFCASSYREGPNQPQHFGDGTRLSIL.

This clone was recorded a few times. The CDR3 nucleotides are TGTGCCAGCAGCTTGGGCGGGGAGGATACGCAGTATTTT. It encodes CASSLGGEDTQYF. The chain links TRBV5-4 to TRBJ2-3; possibly TRBD2 for D (6 bases). The CDR3 spans 13 residues. V was pared by 0 bases and J by 6 bases, with 8 bases between. Germline V gene data show CDR1 as SGHNT and CDR2 as YYREEE (reference sequence).

This clone was recorded once. The gene calls are TRBV21-1 and TRBJ1-1. TRBV21-1 constitutes a pseudogene. This CDR3 contains 10 residues. In DNA form, the CDR3 reads TGTGCCAGACAAGAGCGGGGAGCTTTCTTT. Its protein is CARQERGAFF.

The chain is built from TRBV7-9 and TRBJ2-5; D might be TRBD2 (6 bases). CDR1 and CDR2 (germline): SEHNR, FQNEAQ (reference sequence). Trimming removed 1 base from V and 4 bases from J, with 10 bases in between. CDR3 length equals 14 residues. CDR3 sequence reads: CASSLGSGGETQYF. The CDR3 nucleotides are TGTGCCAGCAGCTTAGGGTCCGGGGGAGAGACCCAGTACTTC. Looking up the rest from reference TRBV7-9 and TRBJ2-5 gives the full variable domain: DTGVSQNPRHKITKRGQNVTFRCDPISEHNRLYWYRQTLGQGPEFLTYFQNEAQLEKSRLLSDRFSAERPKGSFSTLEIQRTEQGDSAMYLCASSLGSGGETQYFGPGTRLLVL.

This clone has only one observation. V is TRBV5-1 and J is TRBJ1-5, with TRBD1 identical over 10 bases. The CDR3 sequence is 20 residues long. V was pared by 8 bases and J by 1 base, with 21 bases of the junction left unmatched. Germline-derived CDR1 and CDR2 are SGHRS and YFSETQ. CDR3 DNA sequence: TGCGCCAGTCCCCAGACAGGGGGCTCCGGGTGGGTTCCCAGCAATCAGCCCCAGCATTTT. Its protein is CASPQTGGSGWVPSNQPQHF.

The chain uses TRBV30 and TRBJ1-1; possibly TRBD1 for D (6 bases). V lost 2 bases and J lost 0, with 10 bases in between. CDR1 and CDR2 from the germline V gene are GTSNPN and SVGIG (reference sequence). There are 14 residues in the CDR3. The CDR3 nucleotides are TGTGCCTGGAGTCCTAGGGGGATGAACACTGAAGCTTTCTTT. It translates to CAWSPRGMNTEAFF.

In nucleotides, the CDR3 is TGTGCCAGCGGTCCCGCGATCCGGGGAAACACCATATATTTT. The encoded protein is CASGPAIRGNTIYF. The chain joins TRBV25-1 to TRBJ1-3, with no clear D. CDR3 length: 14 residues. CDR1 MGHDK and CDR2 SYGVNS come from the germline V gene. V lost 8 bases to trimming and J lost 4 bases, with 15 bases between them.

This rearrangement joins TRBV19 to TRBJ2-7, with TRBD1 matching 10 bases. V trimming: 0 bases; J trimming: 6 bases; junction bases outside the gene matches: 8. The length of the CDR3 is 16 residues. CDR1 is LNHDA, CDR2 SQIVND, per germline (reference sequence). CDR3 DNA sequence: TGTGCCAGTAGTATAGACGCGACAGGGGGCGTTCGCGAGCAGTACTTC. It is translated as CASSIDATGGVREQYF.

This clone showed up just a few times. At one end the junction does not follow the germline gene, possibly because of a read error. The J gene is TRBJ2-5, the V gene TRBV7-7; perhaps TRBD2 as D (7 bases). The CDR3 totals 15 residues. Germline CDR1 reads SSHAT; CDR2 reads FNYEAQ (reference sequence). This CDR3 reads CASSLGGGPRETQYF. The CDR3 DNA is TGTGCTAGCAGCTTAGGGGGGGGACCTCGGGAGACCCAGTACTTC. The whole variable domain, filled in from reference TRBV7-7 and TRBJ2-5, reads GAGVSQSPRYKVTKRGQDVTLRCDPISSHATLYWYQQALGQGPEFLTYFNYEAQPDKSGLPSDRFSAERPEGSISTLTIQRTEQRDSAMYRCASSLGGGPRETQYFGPGTRLLVL.

The chain employs TRBV2 and TRBJ1-1; 9 bases align to TRBD1. The ends lost 3 bases at V and 4 bases at J; junction bases unmatched: 3. Per germline, CDR1 SNHLY and CDR2 FYNNEI. The CDR3 loop spans 14 amino acids. The CDR3: CASSEDRGGTEAFF. The CDR3 region has the DNA TGTGCCAGCAGTGAGGACAGGGGAGGCACTGAAGCTTTCTTT. Using reference TRBV2 and TRBJ1-1 for the parts outside the CDR3, the full variable domain is EPEVTQTPSHQVTQMGQEVILRCVPISNHLYFYWYRQILGQKVEFLVSFYNNEISEKSEIFDDQFSVERPDGSNFTLKIRSTKLEDSAMYFCASSEDRGGTEAFFGQGTRLTVV.

The rearrangement links TRBV7-2 to TRBJ1-6; D call uncertain. CDR3 length: 17 residues. V lost 5 bases and J 2 bases, leaving 16 bases between the germline ends. Germline V CDR1 and CDR2: SGHTA, FQGNSA. The CDR3 region has the DNA TGTGCCAGCAGCCGCGGGCCCACGAGCGCCTATAATTCACCCCTCCACTTT. Translation gives CASSRGPTSAYNSPLHF.

V and J are TRBV6-1 and TRBJ2-1; TRBD2 matches 11 bases. The V gene's germline CDR1 is MNHNS and CDR2 SASEGT. CDR3 length: 15 residues. V trimming: 4 bases; J trimming: 7 bases; junction bases outside the gene matches: 6. This chain's CDR3 is CASSAYSGRANEQFF. The CDR3 DNA sequence: TGTGCCAGCAGTGCCTATAGCGGGAGGGCGAATGAGCAGTTCTTC.

This clone was seen more than once but under ten times. An end of the junction does not agree with germline; a read error may underlie this. The gene calls are TRBV29-1 and TRBJ1-2; 9 positions agree with TRBD1. CDR1 is SQVTM and CDR2 is ANQGSEA in the germline V gene. The CDR3 has 12 amino acids. The DNA for the CDR3 is TGCAGCGGTCGACAGGGGGACTATGGCTACCCCTTC. It yields the protein CSGRQGDYGYPF.

V gene TRBV4-1 combines with J gene TRBJ2-7; D is possibly TRBD1 (5 bases). CDR3 size: 14 residues. Germline CDR1 reads MGHRA; CDR2 reads YSYEKL. V was trimmed by 3 bases and J by 2 bases, leaving 11 bases between them. CDR3 sequence (DNA): TGCGCCAGCAGCCAGATGGACAATCCCTACGAGCAGTACTTC. It translates to CASSQMDNPYEQYF.